This TCR beta chain was recorded in a study of shared T cell receptors in the human thymus. Germline loops: CDR1 LGHNT, CDR2 FRNRAP. Trimming took 6 bases from V and 12 from J; bases not matched to a gene: 4. The CDR3 extends over 12 amino acids. The data were produced by immunoSEQ multiplex PCR, yet TCRdb's version contains in-frame clones alone and is incomplete. The sample includes about 710,000 clones, approximately 87% of them seen just once. The same data also went into a second study, on human thymus T cells. This second study says: Having surgery to correct congenital heart defects, healthy Finnish infants acted as the donors. Thymus tissue for the work was resected from patients undergoing corrective heart surgery. Within thymic and blood repertoires, V and J gene usage appeared to be biased. The related literature has documented a marked overlap of thymic repertoires among unrelated individuals.

The chain is built from TRBV12-5 and TRBJ1-6, with TRBD1 matching 8 bases. The sequence was obtained from a boy in the first two years of life with a congenital heart defect. Input material: thymocytes. CDR3 amino acids: CASGRGLKPLHF. In DNA, the CDR3 is TGTGCTAGTGGCAGGGGGCTAAAACCCCTCCACTTT.